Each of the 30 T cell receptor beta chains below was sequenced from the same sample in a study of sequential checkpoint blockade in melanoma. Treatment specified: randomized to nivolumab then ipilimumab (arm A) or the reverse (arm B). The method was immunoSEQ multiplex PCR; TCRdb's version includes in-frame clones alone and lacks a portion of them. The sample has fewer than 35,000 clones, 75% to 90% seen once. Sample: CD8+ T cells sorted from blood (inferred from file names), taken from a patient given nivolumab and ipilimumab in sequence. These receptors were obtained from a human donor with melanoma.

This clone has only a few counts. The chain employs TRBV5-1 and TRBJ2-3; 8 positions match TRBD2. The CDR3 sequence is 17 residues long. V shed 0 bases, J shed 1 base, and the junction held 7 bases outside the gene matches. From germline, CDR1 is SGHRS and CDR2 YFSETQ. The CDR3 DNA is TGCGCCAGCAGCTTGGGAAAGTGGCGGGGGGGCACAGATACGCAGTATTTT. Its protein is CASSLGKWRGGTDTQYF.

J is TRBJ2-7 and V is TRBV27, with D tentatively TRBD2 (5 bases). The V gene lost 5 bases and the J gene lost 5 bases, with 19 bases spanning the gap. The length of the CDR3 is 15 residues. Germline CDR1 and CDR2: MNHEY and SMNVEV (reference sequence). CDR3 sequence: CASSPSVGSSHEQYF. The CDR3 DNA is TGTGCCAGCAGTCCCTCAGTTGGGTCTAGCCACGAGCAGTACTTC.

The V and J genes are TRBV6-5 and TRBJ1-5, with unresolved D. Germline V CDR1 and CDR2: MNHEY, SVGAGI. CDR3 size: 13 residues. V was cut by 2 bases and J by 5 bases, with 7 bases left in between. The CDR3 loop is CASSYSRDQPQHF. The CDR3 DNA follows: TGTGCCAGCAGTTACAGCCGGGATCAGCCCCAGCATTTT.

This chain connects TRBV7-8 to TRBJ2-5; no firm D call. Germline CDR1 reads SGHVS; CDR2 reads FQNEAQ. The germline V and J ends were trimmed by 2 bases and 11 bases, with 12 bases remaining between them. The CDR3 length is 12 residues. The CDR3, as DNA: TGTGCCAGCAGCTTACGCACCTTGGAGCAGTACTTC. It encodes CASSLRTLEQYF.

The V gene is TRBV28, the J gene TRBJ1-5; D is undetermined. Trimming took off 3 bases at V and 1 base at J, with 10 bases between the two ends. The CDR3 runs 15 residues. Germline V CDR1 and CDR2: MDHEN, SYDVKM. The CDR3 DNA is TGTGCCAGCAGTTTCGCCCCAGGAAGCAATCAGCCCCAGCATTTT. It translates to CASSFAPGSNQPQHF.

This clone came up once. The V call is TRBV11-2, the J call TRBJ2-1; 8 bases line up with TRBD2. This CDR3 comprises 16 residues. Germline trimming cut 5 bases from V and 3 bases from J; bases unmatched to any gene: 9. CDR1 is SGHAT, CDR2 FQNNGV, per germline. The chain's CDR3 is CASSLLFSGVYNEQFF. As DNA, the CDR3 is TGTGCCAGCAGCCTCCTTTTTAGCGGGGTCTACAATGAGCAGTTCTTC.

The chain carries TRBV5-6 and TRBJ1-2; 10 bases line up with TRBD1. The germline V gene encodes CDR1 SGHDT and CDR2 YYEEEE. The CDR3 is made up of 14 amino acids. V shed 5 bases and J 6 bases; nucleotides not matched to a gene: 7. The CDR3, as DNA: TGTGCCAGCAGTCTCGCCGGGACAGGGGATGGCTACACCTTC. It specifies CASSLAGTGDGYTF.

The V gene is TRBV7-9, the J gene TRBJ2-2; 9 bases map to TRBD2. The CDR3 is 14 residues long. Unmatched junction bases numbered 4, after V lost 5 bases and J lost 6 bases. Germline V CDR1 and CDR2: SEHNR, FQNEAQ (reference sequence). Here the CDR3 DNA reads TGTGCCAGCAGCCTTAGCGGGAGCGCCGGGGAGCTGTTTTTT. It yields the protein CASSLSGSAGELFF.

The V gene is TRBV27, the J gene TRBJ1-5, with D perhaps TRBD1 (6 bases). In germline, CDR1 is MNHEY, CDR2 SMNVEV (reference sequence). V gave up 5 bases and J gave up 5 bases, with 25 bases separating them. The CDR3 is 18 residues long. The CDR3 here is CASSPTPRTVFRDQPQHF. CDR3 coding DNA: TGTGCCAGCAGTCCTACCCCGCGGACAGTCTTCAGAGATCAGCCCCAGCATTTT.

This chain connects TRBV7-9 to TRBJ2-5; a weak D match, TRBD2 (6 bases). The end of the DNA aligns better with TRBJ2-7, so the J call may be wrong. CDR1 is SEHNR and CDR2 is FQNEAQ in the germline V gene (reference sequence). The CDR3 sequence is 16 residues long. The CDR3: CASSFDAGWRAYEQYF. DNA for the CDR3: TGTGCCAGCAGCTTTGACGCAGGGTGGAGGGCCTACGAGCAGTACTTC.

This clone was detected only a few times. CDR3 DNA: TGTGCCCGCATGGCCCTCAAGGGACAGGGCTTCAATGAGCAGTTCTTC. It yields the protein CARMALKGQGFNEQFF. The J gene is TRBJ2-1, the V gene TRBV28; 9 bases are shared with TRBD1. CDR3 size: 16 residues. The germline V gene encodes CDR1 MDHEN and CDR2 SYDVKM. Trimming cost V 11 bases and J 6 bases; bases outside gene matches: 17.

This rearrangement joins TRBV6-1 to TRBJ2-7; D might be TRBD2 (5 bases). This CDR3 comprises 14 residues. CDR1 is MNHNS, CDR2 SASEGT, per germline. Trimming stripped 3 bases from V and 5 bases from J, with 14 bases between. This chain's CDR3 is CASSELQEVHEQYF. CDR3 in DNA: TGTGCCAGCAGTGAGCTCCAGGAGGTCCACGAGCAGTACTTC.

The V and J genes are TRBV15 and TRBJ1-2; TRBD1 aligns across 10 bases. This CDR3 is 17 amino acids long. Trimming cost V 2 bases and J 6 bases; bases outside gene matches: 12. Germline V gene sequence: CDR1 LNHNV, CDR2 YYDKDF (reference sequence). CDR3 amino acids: CATSRRARDRGSDGYTF. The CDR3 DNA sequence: TGTGCCACCAGCAGACGCGCCCGGGACAGGGGAAGTGATGGCTACACCTTC. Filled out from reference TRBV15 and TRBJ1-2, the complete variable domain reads DAMVIQNPRYQVTQFGKPVTLSCSQTLNHNVMYWYQQKSSQAPKLLFHYYDKDFNNEADTPDNFQSRRPNTSFCFLDIRSPGLGDTAMYLCATSRRARDRGSDGYTFGSGTRLTVV.

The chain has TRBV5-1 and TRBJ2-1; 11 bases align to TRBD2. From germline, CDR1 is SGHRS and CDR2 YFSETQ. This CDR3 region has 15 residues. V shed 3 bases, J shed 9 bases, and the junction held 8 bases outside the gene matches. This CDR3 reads CASSSLAGEVVEQFF. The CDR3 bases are TGCGCCAGCAGCTCACTAGCGGGAGAGGTGGTTGAGCAGTTCTTC.

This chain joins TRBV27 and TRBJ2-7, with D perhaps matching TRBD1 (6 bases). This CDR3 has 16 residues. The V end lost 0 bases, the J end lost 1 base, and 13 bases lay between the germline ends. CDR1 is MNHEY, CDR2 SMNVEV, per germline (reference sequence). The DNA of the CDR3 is TGTGCCAGCAGTTTATCGGCAGGGGCTTCATCCTACGAGCAGTACTTC. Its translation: CASSLSAGASSYEQYF.

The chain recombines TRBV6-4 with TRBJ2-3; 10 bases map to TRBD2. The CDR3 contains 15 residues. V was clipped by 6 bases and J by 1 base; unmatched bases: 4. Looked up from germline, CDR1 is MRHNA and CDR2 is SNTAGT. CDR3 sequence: CASSALAGGTDTQYF. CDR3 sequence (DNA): TGTGCCAGCAGCGCCCTAGCGGGGGGCACAGATACGCAGTATTTT.

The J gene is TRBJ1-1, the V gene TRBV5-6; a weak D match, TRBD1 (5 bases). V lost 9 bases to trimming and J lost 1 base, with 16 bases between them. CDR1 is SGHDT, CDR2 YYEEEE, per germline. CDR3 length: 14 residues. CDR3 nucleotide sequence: TGTGCCACTGAGATCGCAGGGTGGAACACTGAAGCTTTCTTT. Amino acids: CATEIAGWNTEAFF.

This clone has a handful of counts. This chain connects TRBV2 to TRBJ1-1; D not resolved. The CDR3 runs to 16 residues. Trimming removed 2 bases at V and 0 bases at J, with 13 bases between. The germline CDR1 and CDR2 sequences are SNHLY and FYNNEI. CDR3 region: CASSELVLGVNTEAFF. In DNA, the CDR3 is TGTGCCAGCAGTGAACTTGTGCTCGGGGTGAACACTGAAGCTTTCTTT.

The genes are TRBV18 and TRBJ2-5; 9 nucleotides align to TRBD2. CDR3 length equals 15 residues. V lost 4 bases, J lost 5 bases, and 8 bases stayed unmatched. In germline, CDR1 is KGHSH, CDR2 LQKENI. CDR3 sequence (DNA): TGTGCCAGCTCACTGACTAGCGGACAATGGGAGACCCAGTACTTC. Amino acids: CASSLTSGQWETQYF.

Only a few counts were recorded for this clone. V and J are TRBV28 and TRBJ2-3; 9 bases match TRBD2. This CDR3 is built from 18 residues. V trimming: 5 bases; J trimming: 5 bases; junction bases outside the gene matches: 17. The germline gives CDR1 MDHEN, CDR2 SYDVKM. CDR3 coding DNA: TGTGCCAGCAGTACACGACTTGTGCGCGGGGGGGCCTTAGATACGCAGTATTTT. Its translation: CASSTRLVRGGALDTQYF.

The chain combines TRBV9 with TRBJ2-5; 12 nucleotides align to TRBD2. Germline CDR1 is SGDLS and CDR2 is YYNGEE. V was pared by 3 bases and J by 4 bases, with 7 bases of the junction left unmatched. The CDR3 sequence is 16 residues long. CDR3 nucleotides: TGTGCCAGCAGCGATTCTAGCGGGGGGGATGGAGAGACCCAGTACTTC. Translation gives CASSDSSGGDGETQYF. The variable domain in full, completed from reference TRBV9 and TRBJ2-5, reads DSGVTQTPKHLITATGQRVTLRCSPRSGDLSVYWYQQSLDQGLQFLIQYYNGEERAKGNILERFSAQQFPDLHSELNLSSLELGDSALYFCASSDSSGGDGETQYFGPGTRLLVL.

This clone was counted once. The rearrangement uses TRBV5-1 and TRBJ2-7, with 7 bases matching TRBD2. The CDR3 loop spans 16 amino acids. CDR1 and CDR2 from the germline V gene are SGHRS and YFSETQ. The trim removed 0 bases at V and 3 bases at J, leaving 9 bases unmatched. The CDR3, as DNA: TGCGCCAGCAGCTTGGCGTCTTCGGGGGAGGGCTACGAGCAGTACTTC. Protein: CASSLASSGEGYEQYF.

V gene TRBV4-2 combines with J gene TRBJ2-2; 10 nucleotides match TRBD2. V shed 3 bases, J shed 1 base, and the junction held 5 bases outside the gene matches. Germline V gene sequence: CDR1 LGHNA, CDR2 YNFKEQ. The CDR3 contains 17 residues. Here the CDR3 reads CASSQASGRRNTGELFF. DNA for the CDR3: TGTGCCAGCAGCCAGGCTAGCGGGAGAAGGAACACCGGGGAGCTGTTTTTT.

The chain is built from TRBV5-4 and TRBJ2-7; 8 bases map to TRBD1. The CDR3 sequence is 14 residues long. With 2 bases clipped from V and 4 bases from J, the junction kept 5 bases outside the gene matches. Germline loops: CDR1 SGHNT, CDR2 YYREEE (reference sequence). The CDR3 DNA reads TGTGCCAGCAGCTTCCAGGGGGCGGGTTACGAGCAGTACTTC. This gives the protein CASSFQGAGYEQYF. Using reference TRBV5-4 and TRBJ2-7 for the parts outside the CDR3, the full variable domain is ETGVTQSPTHLIKTRGQQVTLRCSSQSGHNTVSWYQQALGQGPQFIFQYYREEENGRGNFPPRFSGLQFPNYSSELNVNALELDDSALYLCASSFQGAGYEQYFGPGTRLTVT.

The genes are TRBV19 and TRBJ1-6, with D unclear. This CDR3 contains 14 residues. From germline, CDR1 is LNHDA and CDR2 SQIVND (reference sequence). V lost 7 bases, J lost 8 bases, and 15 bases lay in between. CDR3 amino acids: CASTTRPGDSPLHF. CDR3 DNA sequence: TGTGCCAGTACCACGAGGCCCGGGGATTCACCCCTCCACTTT.

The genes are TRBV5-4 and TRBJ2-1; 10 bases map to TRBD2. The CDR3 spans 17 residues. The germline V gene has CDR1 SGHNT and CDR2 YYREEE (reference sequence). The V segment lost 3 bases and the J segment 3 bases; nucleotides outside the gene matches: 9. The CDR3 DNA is TGTGCCAGCAGCTACGGACTAGCGGAAACCGTCTACAATGAGCAGTTCTTC. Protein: CASSYGLAETVYNEQFF.

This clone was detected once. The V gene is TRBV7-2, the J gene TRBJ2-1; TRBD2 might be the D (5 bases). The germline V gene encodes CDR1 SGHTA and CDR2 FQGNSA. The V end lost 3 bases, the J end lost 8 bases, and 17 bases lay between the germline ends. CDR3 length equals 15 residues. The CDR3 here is CASSFPGLFGDEQFF. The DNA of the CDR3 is TGTGCCAGCAGCTTCCCAGGACTGTTCGGCGATGAGCAGTTCTTC.

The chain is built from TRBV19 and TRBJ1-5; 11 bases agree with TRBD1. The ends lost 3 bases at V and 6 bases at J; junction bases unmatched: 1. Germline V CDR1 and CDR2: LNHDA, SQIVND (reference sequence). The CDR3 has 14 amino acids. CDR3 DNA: TGTGCCAGTAGTATCGGACAGGGGGCTCAGCCCCAGCATTTT. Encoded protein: CASSIGQGAQPQHF.

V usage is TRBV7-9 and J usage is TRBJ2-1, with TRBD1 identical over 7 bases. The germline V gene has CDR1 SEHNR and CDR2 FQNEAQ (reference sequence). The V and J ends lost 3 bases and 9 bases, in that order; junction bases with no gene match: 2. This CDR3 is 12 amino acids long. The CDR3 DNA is TGTGCCAGCAGCTTCGGGACAGCTGAGCAGTTCTTC. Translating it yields CASSFGTAEQFF. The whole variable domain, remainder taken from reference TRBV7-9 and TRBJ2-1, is DTGVSQNPRHKITKRGQNVTFRCDPISEHNRLYWYRQTLGQGPEFLTYFQNEAQLEKSRLLSDRFSAERPKGSFSTLEIQRTEQGDSAMYLCASSFGTAEQFFGPGTRLTVL.

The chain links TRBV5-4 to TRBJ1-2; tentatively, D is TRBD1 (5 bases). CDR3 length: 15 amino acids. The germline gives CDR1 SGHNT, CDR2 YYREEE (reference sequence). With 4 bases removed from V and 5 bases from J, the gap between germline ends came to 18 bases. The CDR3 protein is CASSGDRALGYGYTF. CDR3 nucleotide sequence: TGTGCCAGCAGCGGCGACAGAGCCCTAGGGTATGGCTACACCTTC.